This TCR beta chain was captured by sequencing in a study of cytomegalovirus exposure and HLA in healthy donors. Generated by immunoSEQ multiplex PCR, the TCRdb table keeps only in-frame clones and is missing some. The profile covers 150,000 to 200,000 clones, with around four fifths appearing a single time and approximately 2% taken by the ten largest. CDR1 is SGHDN and CDR2 is FVKESK in the germline V gene. The CDR3 length is 15 residues. With respect to this clone: Germline and junction disagree at one end, which may indicate a read error.

Sequencing was carried out using PBMCs. The clonotype comes from a man aged 30-40 years in good health and CMV-seropositive. The chain combines TRBV14 with TRBJ2-7, with TRBD1 as a possible D gene (6 bases). The CDR3 DNA is TGTGCCAGGAGCCGGGACACCAGCCTAGCCTACGAGCAGTACTTC. It codes for CARSRDTSLAYEQYF. Full variable domain (outside the CDR3, taken from reference TRBV14 and TRBJ2-7): EAGVTQFPSHSVIEKGQTVTLRCDPISGHDNLYWYRRVMGKEIKFLLHFVKESKQDESGMPNNRFLAERTGGTYSTLKVQPAELEDSGVYFCARSRDTSLAYEQYFGPGTRLTVT.